Listed here is a single TCR beta chain. Its antigen has not been determined. Base qualities are not provided; no much larger clone lies one nucleotide away. CDR1 is given as MDHEN and CDR2 as SYDVKM, both from the germline V gene. The CDR3 contains 17 residues, cysteine and phenylalanine counted. The sequence is cut down to CDR3 DNA, 51 bases in frame from base 1. Unmatched junction bases come to 12, with V trimmed by 4 bases and J by 4 bases. Using the deep immunoSEQ assay, multiplex PCR amplified TCR CDR3 regions from genomic DNA. Extracted genomic DNA from each cell subset was spread evenly across all wells of several immunoSEQ 96-well plates, with each plate serving as a replicate. Each replicate PCR for unsorted PBMC received around 330 ng genomic DNA, equal to tens of thousands of T cell genomes. Genomic DNA from unsorted PBMC was sequenced over ten immunoSEQ deep assay plates. The purified libraries were quantified using a Qubit 3.0 fluorometer, sized with a Bioanalyzer 2100, and then quantified again using the KAPA Library Quantification kit. Every immunoSEQ 96-well plate was sequenced on a separate single-read 150-cycle Illumina NextSeq 550 flow cell. The original methods were these. Because the immunoSEQ output included only junctional sequences and no quality scores, the filtering could not be the same as the filtering used for full-length reads. Sequences were annotated with PyIR, a Python wrapper for IgBLAST v1.9, using IMGT germline references to assign V/J genes and CDR3. Any read was removed if the V/J assignment was weak (E-value above 1e-6), the CDR3 was missing, or the read contained stop codons, out-of-frame junctions, or ambiguous translated residues. A V3J clonotype was defined by an identical inferred V gene, J gene, and CDR3 amino acid sequence. Percentage overlap between repertoires was computed as shared unique clonotypes divided by the size of the smaller repertoire. Repertoire richness was assessed with RTK rarefaction, the Chao1 estimator, and Recon v2.1 estimates of unobserved clonotypes. TCRdb provides this immuneACCESS table in a form limited to in-frame rearrangements. Some clones are lacking; in checked studies, under half of them reflect an unresolved V gene, and why the rest are absent is not known. V, J and clone size were drawn from that table, and D and trimming were deduced from the DNA. This sample has 450,000 to 500,000 clones in its table, and 70% to 80% of those were observed once. Under 15% of the sample rests with the top ten.

Donors were healthy HIV-negative adults with no recently reported acute infections or vaccinations. All donors were Caucasian adults living in Nashville, Tennessee, USA. In the unsorted samples, 90 million to 100 million PBMCs were counted, and genomic DNA was extracted using the QIAamp DNA Blood Mini kit. Blood was collected by leukapheresis, and PBMCs were isolated by Ficoll-Histopaque density gradient centrifugation and then cryopreserved in liquid nitrogen vapor phase. This sample is drawn from a study of shared clonotypes between healthy human individuals (dated by TCRdb to 2019 to 2021). Background for the entire study: A few men and two women, aged 18 to 49 years, made up the cohort. The study deeply sequenced blood TCR repertoires of about five healthy adults to estimate repertoire size and the extent of clonotype sharing between individuals. Different laboratories and diverse techniques were used to prepare libraries and sequence TCR repertoires, to increase sequencing depth and limit assay-specific biases. Leukapheresis yielded between about 0.85 and 10 billion PBMCs per donor. Here is what the overall study found, with its caveats: Only blood was sampled, and tissue TCR repertoires likely differ from those in blood. Because the study included only a small number of donors, the genetic and exposure-history diversity represented was limited. Based on pairwise subsampling, the degree of clonotype sharing among donors was expected to be affected by sequencing depth.

What was sequenced was PBMCs. The rearranged segments are TRBV28 and TRBJ2-1; 8 central nucleotides agree with TRBD2. This clonotype originated in a woman in her thirties or forties in good health. Some clones in this sample may be carry-over from other donors' samples. The DNA reads TGTGCCAGCAGTTCCCGGGGGGGCGGGAGTCGGTACAATGAGCAGTTCTTC. It specifies CASSSRGGGSRYNEQFF.